The T cell receptor beta chain described here comes from a study of early T cells in non-severe SARS-CoV-2 infection. MiXCR was run by TCRdb on the 5' RACE reads, yielding one entry per CDR3 protein. The top ten clones hold 6% to 7% of a sample with 100,000 or so distinct CDR3 sequences, roughly 13% of them seen once. V gave up 1 base and J gave up 3 bases; unmatched junction bases: 3. Germline assignment: CDR1 MGHRA and CDR2 YSYEKL. The CDR3 length is 15 residues. This clonotype was observed a handful of times. Its antigen is still unknown. Study-wide results and limits: Anti-spike CD8 specificities were favored by VDJdb matching, whose results missed private and CD4 specificities.

This TCR came from an adult who was a healthcare worker with PCR-confirmed SARS-CoV-2 infection or an uninfected control (not recorded which). Material for sequencing was whole blood. V usage is TRBV4-1 and J usage is TRBJ2-1, with TRBD2 matching 7 bases. The DNA of the CDR3 is TGCGCCAGCAGCCAAGGGAGGACTAGCTACAATGAGCAGTTCTTC. It specifies CASSQGRTSYNEQFF.